One and the same sample provided the 8 T cell receptor beta chains below, sequenced in a study of T cells in Graves' hyperthyroidism and ophthalmopathy. Regions amplified from RNA transcripts were the TCR beta CDR3 regions. The HTBI set primed first-round TCR CDR3 RT-PCR. TCRdb reanalysed the multiplex PCR reads using MiXCR and keeps one entry per CDR3 protein. Here the sample spans some 460,000 distinct CDR3 sequences, approximately 14% being singletons. Sample: blood. Receptors originate from a woman in her late teens or twenties with Graves' hyperthyroidism.

V gene TRBV6-1 combines with J gene TRBJ2-7; 14 bases map to TRBD2. CDR3 size: 19 residues. Germline CDR1 is MNHNS and CDR2 is SASEGT. J was trimmed by 1 base and V by 5 bases; bases with no gene match: 13. The CDR3 nucleotides are TGTGCCAGCAGTCGGCGACTAGCGGGAGGGCCAACGGGTTCCTACGAGCAGTACTTC. It codes for CASSRRLAGGPTGSYEQYF.

The CDR3 spells CSARGTSGIVTGELFF. CDR3 bases: TGCAGTGCTAGAGGGACTAGCGGGATTGTGACCGGGGAGCTGTTTTTT. The V call is TRBV20-1, the J call TRBJ2-2, with 12 nucleotides matching TRBD2. V shed 1 base and J 5 bases; nucleotides not matched to a gene: 5. The CDR3 is 16 amino acids. Germline CDR1 and CDR2: DFQATT and SNEGSKA (reference sequence).

In its sample, this clonotype was seen many times. This rearrangement joins TRBV11-2 to TRBJ2-7; possible D gene TRBD2, 5 bases. This CDR3 spans 13 amino acids. Germline V CDR1 and CDR2: SGHAT, FQNNGV. Trimming removed 6 bases at V and 3 bases at J, with 12 bases between. CDR3 sequence reads: CASSRRGNYEQYF. CDR3 coding DNA: TGTGCCAGCAGTAGGAGAGGGAACTACGAGCAGTACTTC.

The table lists this clonotype with many counts. The CDR3 nucleotides read TGTGCCAGCAGTCCCCAGGGCTTGAGCAATCAGCCCCAGCATTTT. Translation gives CASSPQGLSNQPQHF. The chain recombines TRBV7-8 with TRBJ1-5; TRBD1 might be the D (5 bases). The CDR3 runs 15 residues. The V gene lost 6 bases and the J gene lost 1 base, with 13 bases spanning the gap. In germline, CDR1 is SGHVS, CDR2 FQNEAQ.

Of note for this clonotype: Mismatch with germline at one junction end may stem from a read error. V and J are TRBV20-1 and TRBJ2-4; 7 bases fit TRBD2. The CDR3 contains 12 residues. Germline V gives CDR1 DFQATT, CDR2 SNEGSKA (reference sequence). The DNA for the CDR3 is TGCAGCCCTAGCGGAGGAGAAAACATTCGGTACTTC. It codes for CSPSGGENIRYF.

This rearrangement joins TRBV7-2 to TRBJ1-3, with unresolved D. The ends were cut back, 0 bases at V and 3 bases at J, with 6 bases in the middle. The V gene's germline CDR1 is SGHTA and CDR2 FQGNSA. The CDR3 sequence is 14 residues long. CDR3 amino acids: CASSLATDGNTIYF. CDR3 DNA sequence: TGTGCCAGCAGCTTAGCGACCGATGGAAACACCATATATTTT.

This sequence joins TRBV3-1 and TRBJ2-1; no clear D. Germline V CDR1 and CDR2: LGHDT, YNNKEL (reference sequence). The CDR3 extends over 16 amino acids. Trimming left V 4 bases short and J 0 bases short, with 13 bases between. CDR3 amino acids: CASSLNDWSSYNEQFF. The DNA for the CDR3 is TGTGCCAGCAGCCTAAACGACTGGAGCTCCTACAATGAGCAGTTCTTC.

V and J are TRBV29-1 and TRBJ2-2; D perhaps matches TRBD2 (5 bases). The ends were cut back, 6 bases at V and 6 bases at J, with 20 bases in the middle. The germline gives CDR1 SQVTM, CDR2 ANQGSEA. The CDR3 is made up of 15 amino acids. The CDR3 protein is CSVADSGGSAGELFF. In DNA, the CDR3 is TGCAGCGTGGCCGACTCCGGTGGGAGCGCCGGGGAGCTGTTTTTT.